The text below deals with one TCR beta chain. The record originates from a study of blood T cell repertoires in COVID-19. On the study more broadly: From the United States, Italy and Spain came samples of acute and convalescent COVID-19. PBMCs, B-cell-depleted T cells, or T cells were the source of the cDNA or gDNA that made up the material.

V shed 6 bases and J 8 bases; nucleotides not matched to a gene: 13. CDR3 length: 15 amino acids. The germline V gene has CDR1 MNHEY and CDR2 SVGAGI. Per the authors' pipeline: Researchers report that nucleated cell counts were estimated from reference gene primer amplification. Clones were read by immunoSEQ multiplex PCR, and TCRdb kept only the in-frame ones, dropping some. The D gene and trimming were derived from the DNA, and the V and J assignments and clone size from that table. The data show about 180,000 clones, approximately 81% seen once. The rearrangement uses TRBV6-5 and TRBJ2-1; 7 bases line up with TRBD2. The specimen sequenced was peripheral blood. The origin of this receptor is a woman older than 75 with active or convalescent COVID-19. The CDR3 loop is CASRRSGSGGHEQFF. CDR3 sequence (DNA): TGTGCCAGCAGAAGAAGCGGTTCGGGGGGACATGAGCAGTTCTTC.